The clone carrying this T cell receptor beta chain appeared a few times. Its specificity is not known. This record belongs to a study of T cells in Graves' hyperthyroidism and ophthalmopathy. Regarding the study as a whole: From stable hyperthyroidism, ophthalmopathy was set apart by a 13 V-J model.

RNA transcripts yielded amplified TCR beta CDR3 regions. HTBI primers were employed in a first-round RT-PCR of the TCR CDR3. TCRdb itself ran the multiplex PCR reads through MiXCR, one entry per CDR3 protein. The sample records approximately 570,000 distinct CDR3 sequences, about 20% being singletons. The CDR3 has 15 amino acids. Trimming shortened V by 1 base and J by 8 bases, and 17 bases separated the two germline ends. Germline CDR1 and CDR2: LGHDT and YNNKEL (reference sequence). V usage is TRBV3-1 and J usage is TRBJ1-2, with D possibly TRBD1 on 5 matching bases. The TCR originated in a man in his forties or fifties with Graves' ophthalmopathy. Material: blood. The CDR3 sequence is CASSQGAGWLKGYTF. CDR3 DNA sequence: TGTGCCAGCAGCCAAGGGGCAGGGTGGTTGAAGGGCTACACCTTC.